These 8 T cell receptor beta chains originate from one sample sequenced in a study of blood T cell repertoires in COVID-19. Profiled with immunoSEQ multiplex PCR; TCRdb holds only in-frame clones, not every one. Among around 300,000 clones listed, 80% to 90% were seen once. The sample consisted of peripheral blood. Receptors originate from a woman between 45 and 60 years old with COVID-19, enrolled during active disease.

In this sample, this clone turned up a few times. V is TRBV5-1 and J is TRBJ2-5; 10 positions agree with TRBD2. The CDR3 has 19 amino acids. Looked up from germline, CDR1 is SGHRS and CDR2 is YFSETQ. The V segment lost 0 bases and the J segment 0 bases; nucleotides outside the gene matches: 11. The CDR3 region has the DNA TGCGCCAGCAGCTTGGCCTTGGTAGCGGGAGGTACCTACCAAGAGACCCAGTACTTC. Protein: CASSLALVAGGTYQETQYF.

The rearrangement uses TRBV5-1 and TRBJ2-1; TRBD2 matches at 9 bases. V trimming: 4 bases; J trimming: 8 bases; junction bases outside the gene matches: 13. The CDR3 is 16 amino acids. Germline CDR1 SGHRS, CDR2 YFSETQ. CDR3 loop: CASSVRVGSGRDEQFF. The CDR3 region has the DNA TGCGCCAGCAGCGTCCGAGTCGGTAGCGGGAGAGATGAGCAGTTCTTC.

V is TRBV5-1 and J is TRBJ2-6, with D perhaps matching TRBD1 (6 bases). This CDR3 region has 14 residues. CDR1 is SGHRS, CDR2 YFSETQ, per germline. Trimming pared 7 bases from V and 1 base from J, leaving 9 bases between. The CDR3 bases are TGCGCCAGCGGTACAGGGTCTGGGGCCAACGTCCTGACTTTC. This translates into CASGTGSGANVLTF.

This chain links TRBV28 with TRBJ2-2; D uncertain. This CDR3 is 12 amino acids long. Germline CDR1 is MDHEN and CDR2 is SYDVKM. V was cut by 5 bases and J by 5 bases, with 6 bases left in between. CDR3 sequence (DNA): TGTGCCAGCAGTCTAATTACCGGGGAGCTGTTTTTT. It is translated as CASSLITGELFF.

The chain couples TRBV7-2 to TRBJ2-7, with 8 bases fitting TRBD2. Trimming cost V 5 bases and J 1 base; bases outside gene matches: 7. The CDR3 loop spans 15 amino acids. Germline loops: CDR1 SGHTA, CDR2 FQGNSA. The CDR3 loop reads CASSESGSYSYEQYF. CDR3 nucleotides: TGTGCCAGCAGCGAGAGCGGGAGCTATTCCTACGAGCAGTACTTC.

The chain recombines TRBV4-1 with TRBJ1-1; maybe TRBD1 (5 bases). CDR1 and CDR2 from the germline V gene are MGHRA and YSYEKL. The germline V and J ends were trimmed by 1 base and 2 bases, with 8 bases remaining between them. The CDR3 covers 14 residues. CDR3 sequence (DNA): TGCGCCAGCAGCCAAGTCGGGGGAAACACTGAAGCTTTCTTT. This gives the protein CASSQVGGNTEAFF.

The genes are TRBV4-1 and TRBJ1-6; 7 bases map to TRBD1. The CDR3 spans 16 residues. The germline CDR1 and CDR2 sequences are MGHRA and YSYEKL. V was clipped by 2 bases and J by 0 bases; unmatched bases: 1. In nucleotides, the CDR3 is TGCGCCAGCAGCCAACAGGGGGACTCCTATAATTCACCCCTCCACTTT. It specifies CASSQQGDSYNSPLHF.

The chain carries TRBV5-6 and TRBJ2-3; TRBD2 matches 12 bases. V was pared by 3 bases and J by 1 base, with 6 bases of the junction left unmatched. Germline CDR1 reads SGHDT; CDR2 reads YYEEEE. The CDR3 consists of 17 residues. CDR3 in amino acids: CASSSGLAGFRTDTQYF. The CDR3, as DNA: TGTGCCAGCAGCTCCGGACTAGCGGGATTCCGCACAGATACGCAGTATTTT.